Each of the 16 T cell receptor beta chains below was sequenced from the same sample in a study of T cells expressing NK-cell markers. TCRdb re-called the 5' RACE reads; one entry per CDR3 protein, DNA not given. Its table lists about 150,000 distinct CDR3 sequences. The sequenced sample consisted of blood T cells: a sorted CD56 or NKG2C T cell subset, CD4+ or CD8+ T cells, or bulk PBMC T cells (not recorded which). The receptor set was obtained from a man aged 18 to 69 in good health.

V is TRBV12-3 or TRBV12-4 and J is TRBJ1-2; the D call of TRBD1 rests on TCRdb alone, since no DNA is present to check it. CDR3 length: 18 residues. The CDR3 sequence: CASSLAEPLSWGGYGYTF.

The chain carries TRBV6-5 and TRBJ2-7; absent DNA, TCRdb's TRBD1 call cannot be checked. This CDR3 region has 14 residues. Germline assignment: CDR1 MNHEY and CDR2 SVGAGI. CDR3 sequence reads: CASSLARDYYEQYF.

The gene calls are TRBV7-9 and TRBJ2-1; TCRdb calls TRBD1, which cannot be checked without DNA. Germline CDR1 reads SEHNR; CDR2 reads FQNEAQ (reference sequence). There are 15 residues in the CDR3. This CDR3 is CASSLRQGSYNEQFF.

This chain uses TRBV7-9 with TRBJ2-1; TCRdb lists TRBD2, though no DNA is available to test this call. CDR1 and CDR2 (germline): SEHNR, FQNEAQ (reference sequence). The CDR3 length is 14 residues. This CDR3 is CASSSGTNPNEQFF.

The chain joins TRBV3-1 to TRBJ2-5; TCRdb calls TRBD1, which cannot be checked without DNA. The V gene's germline CDR1 is LGHDT and CDR2 YNNKEL (reference sequence). The CDR3 spans 17 residues. The CDR3 is CASSHTRDHYVQETQYF.

The V gene is TRBV9, the J gene TRBJ1-3. This CDR3 comprises 16 residues. From germline, CDR1 is SGDLS and CDR2 YYNGEE. Here the CDR3 reads CASSPTGSTSGNTIYF.

The rearrangement uses TRBV6-2 or TRBV6-3 and TRBJ2-2; the D gene TCRdb calls, TRBD1, cannot be checked with no DNA. This CDR3 is 16 amino acids long. Germline CDR1 and CDR2: MNHEY and SVGEGT. The CDR3 sequence: CASSLGAGGYTGELFF.

The chain joins TRBV7-2 to TRBJ2-5; as DNA is missing, the TRBD1 call by TCRdb cannot be tested. This CDR3 region has 15 residues. The V gene's germline CDR1 is SGHTA and CDR2 FQGNSA. Here the CDR3 reads CASSLPLKGAETQYF.

The chain employs TRBV12-3 or TRBV12-4 and TRBJ1-2. This CDR3 is 16 amino acids long. CDR3 region: CASSLTHRTENYGYTF.

This chain joins TRBV5-5 and TRBJ1-5; TCRdb lists TRBD1, though no DNA is available to test this call. Germline V gene data show CDR1 as SGHKS and CDR2 as YYEKEE (reference sequence). CDR3 length equals 15 residues. CDR3 region: CASSLGQYSNQPQHF.

The CDR3 spells CASSLGTHSPLHF. V is TRBV7-9 and J is TRBJ1-6. Per germline, CDR1 SEHNR and CDR2 FQNEAQ (reference sequence). This CDR3 region has 13 residues.

J is TRBJ2-4 and V is TRBV29-1; TCRdb indicates TRBD1, and absent DNA this call remains unverified. Germline V gives CDR1 SQVTM, CDR2 ANQGSEA. This CDR3 is built from 12 residues. CDR3: CSAHSPVGIQYF.

The chain links TRBV5-1 to TRBJ2-7; TCRdb gives TRBD2 as the D gene, but with no DNA this cannot be confirmed. Germline V gene sequence: CDR1 SGHRS, CDR2 YFSETQ. The CDR3 consists of 11 residues. This CDR3 is CASTLTYEQYF.

This chain's CDR3 is CASSRGPDAHNEQFF. This chain joins TRBV7-8 and TRBJ2-1; TCRdb's D call, TRBD2, is unchecked because there is no DNA. Germline CDR1 and CDR2: SGHVS and FQNEAQ. The CDR3 spans 15 residues.

The rearrangement links TRBV20-1 to TRBJ2-3. Germline V gene sequence: CDR1 DFQATT, CDR2 SNEGSKA (reference sequence). The CDR3 runs to 12 residues. The CDR3: CSAPRGSDTQYF.

This chain uses TRBV5-6 with TRBJ2-2. The germline V gene encodes CDR1 SGHDT and CDR2 YYEEEE. This CDR3 region has 15 residues. The CDR3 loop is CASSLVGMSTGELFF.